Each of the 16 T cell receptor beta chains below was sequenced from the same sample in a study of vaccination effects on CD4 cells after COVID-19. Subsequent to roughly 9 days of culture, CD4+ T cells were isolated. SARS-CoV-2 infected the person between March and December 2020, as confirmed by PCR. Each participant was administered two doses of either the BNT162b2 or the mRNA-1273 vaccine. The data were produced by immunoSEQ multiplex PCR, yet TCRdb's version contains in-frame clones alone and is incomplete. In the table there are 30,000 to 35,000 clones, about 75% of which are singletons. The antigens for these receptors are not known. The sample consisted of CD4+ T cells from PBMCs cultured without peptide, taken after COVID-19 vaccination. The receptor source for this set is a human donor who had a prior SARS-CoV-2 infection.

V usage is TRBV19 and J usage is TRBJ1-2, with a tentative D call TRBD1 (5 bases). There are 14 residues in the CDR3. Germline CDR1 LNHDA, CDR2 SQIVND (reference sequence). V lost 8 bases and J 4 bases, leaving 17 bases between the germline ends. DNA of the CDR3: TGTGCCAGTGGGTCGAGACAGTCATCCTATGGCTACACCTTC. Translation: CASGSRQSSYGYTF.

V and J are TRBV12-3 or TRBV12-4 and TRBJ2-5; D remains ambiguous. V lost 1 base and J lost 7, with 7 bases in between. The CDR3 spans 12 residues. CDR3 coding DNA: TGTGCCAGCAGTTTAGAGCTGGCGACCCAGTACTTC. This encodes CASSLELATQYF.

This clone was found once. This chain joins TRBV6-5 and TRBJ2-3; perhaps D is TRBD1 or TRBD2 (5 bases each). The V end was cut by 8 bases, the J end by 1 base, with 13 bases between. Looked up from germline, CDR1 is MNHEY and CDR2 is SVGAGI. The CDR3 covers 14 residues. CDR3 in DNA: TGTGCCAGCCACCAGAGGGGAGGCACAGATACGCAGTATTTT. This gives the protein CASHQRGGTDTQYF.

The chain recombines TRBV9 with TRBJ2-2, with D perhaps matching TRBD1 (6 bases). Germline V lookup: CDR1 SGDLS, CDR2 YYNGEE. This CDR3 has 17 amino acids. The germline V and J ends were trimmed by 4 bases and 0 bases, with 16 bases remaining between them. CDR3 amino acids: CASSSPRGSTNTGELFF. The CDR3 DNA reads TGTGCCAGCAGCTCACCCAGGGGCTCCACGAACACCGGGGAGCTGTTTTTT.

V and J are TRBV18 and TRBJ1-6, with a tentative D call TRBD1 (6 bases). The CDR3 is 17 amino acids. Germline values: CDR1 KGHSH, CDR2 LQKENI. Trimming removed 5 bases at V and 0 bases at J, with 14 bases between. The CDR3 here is CASSATGTSSYNSPLHF. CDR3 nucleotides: TGTGCCAGCTCAGCCACAGGGACCAGCTCCTATAATTCACCCCTCCACTTT.

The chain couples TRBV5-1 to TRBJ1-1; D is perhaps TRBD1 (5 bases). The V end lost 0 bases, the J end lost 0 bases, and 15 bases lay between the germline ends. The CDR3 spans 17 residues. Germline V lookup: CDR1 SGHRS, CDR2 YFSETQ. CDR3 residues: CASSLGPRKGLNTEAFF. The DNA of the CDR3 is TGCGCCAGCAGCTTGGGACCCCGGAAGGGGCTGAACACTGAAGCTTTCTTT.

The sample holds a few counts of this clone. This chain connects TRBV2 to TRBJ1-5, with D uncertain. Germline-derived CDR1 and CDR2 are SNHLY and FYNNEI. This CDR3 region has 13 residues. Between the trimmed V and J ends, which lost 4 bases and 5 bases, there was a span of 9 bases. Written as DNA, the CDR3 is TGTGCCAGCAGTGTGGCTGGGGATCAGCCCCAGCATTTT. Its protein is CASSVAGDQPQHF.

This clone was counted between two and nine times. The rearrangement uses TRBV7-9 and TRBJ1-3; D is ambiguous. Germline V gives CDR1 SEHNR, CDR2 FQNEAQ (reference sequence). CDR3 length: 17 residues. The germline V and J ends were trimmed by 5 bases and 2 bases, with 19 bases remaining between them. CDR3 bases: TGTGCCAGCAGCCCCCTTTGGACGGCATCCACTGGAAACACCATATATTTT. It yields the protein CASSPLWTASTGNTIYF.

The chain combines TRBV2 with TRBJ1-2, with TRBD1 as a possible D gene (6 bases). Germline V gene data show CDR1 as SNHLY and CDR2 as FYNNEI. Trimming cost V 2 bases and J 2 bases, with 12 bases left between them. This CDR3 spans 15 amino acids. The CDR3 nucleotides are TGTGCCAGCAGTGAACAGGGGAGGGCAAACTATGGCTACACCTTC. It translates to CASSEQGRANYGYTF.

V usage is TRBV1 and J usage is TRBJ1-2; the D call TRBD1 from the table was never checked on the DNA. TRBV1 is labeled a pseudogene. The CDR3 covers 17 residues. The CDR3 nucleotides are TGCACCAGCAGCCAAGGAAAGGTGGGACAGGGGGACTATGGCTACACCTTC. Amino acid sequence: CTSSQGKVGQGDYGYTF.

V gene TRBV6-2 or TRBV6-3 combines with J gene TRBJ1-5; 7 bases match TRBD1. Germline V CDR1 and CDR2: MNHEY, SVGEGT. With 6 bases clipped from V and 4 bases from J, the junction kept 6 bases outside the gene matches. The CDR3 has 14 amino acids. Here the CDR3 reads CASSRTGDNQPQHF. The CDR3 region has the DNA TGTGCCAGCAGCCGGACAGGAGATAATCAGCCCCAGCATTTT.

This CDR3 is CASSPLPTTGTGELFF. CDR3 sequence (DNA): TGTGCCAGCAGCCCGCTACCGACGACAGGCACCGGGGAGCTGTTTTTT. This chain links TRBV3-1 (or the pseudogene TRBV3-2) with TRBJ2-2; weak D call: TRBD1 (6 bases). V lost 4 bases, J lost 4 bases, and 16 bases lay in between. Germline CDR1 LGHDT, CDR2 YNNKEL (reference sequence). The length of the CDR3 is 16 residues.

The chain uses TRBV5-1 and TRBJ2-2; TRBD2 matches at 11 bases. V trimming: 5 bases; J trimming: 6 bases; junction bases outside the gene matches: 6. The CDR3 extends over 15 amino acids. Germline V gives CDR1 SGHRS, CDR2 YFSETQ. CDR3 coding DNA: TGCGCCAGCAGTCAACTAGCGGGAGAGGCCGGGGAGCTGTTTTTT. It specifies CASSQLAGEAGELFF.

This chain's CDR3 is CASRSVITDTQYF. CDR3 DNA: TGCGCCAGCAGAAGTGTGATCACAGATACGCAGTATTTT. The rearrangement links TRBV5-1 to TRBJ2-3; no clear D gene. The V and J ends lost 5 bases and 2 bases respectively, with 9 bases between them. The germline V gene has CDR1 SGHRS and CDR2 YFSETQ. The CDR3 consists of 13 residues.

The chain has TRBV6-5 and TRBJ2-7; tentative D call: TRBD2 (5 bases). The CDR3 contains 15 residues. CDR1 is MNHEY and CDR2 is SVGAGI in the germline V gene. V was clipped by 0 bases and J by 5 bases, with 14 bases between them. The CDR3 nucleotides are TGTGCCAGCAGTTACTCCCTACTAGTTCGTCACGAGCAGTACTTC. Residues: CASSYSLLVRHEQYF.

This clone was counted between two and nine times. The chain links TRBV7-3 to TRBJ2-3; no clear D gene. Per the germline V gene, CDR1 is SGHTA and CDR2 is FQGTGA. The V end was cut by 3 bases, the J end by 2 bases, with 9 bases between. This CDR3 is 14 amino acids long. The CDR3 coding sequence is TGTGCCAGCAGCTTTTCACACGCCACAGATACGCAGTATTTT. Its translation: CASSFSHATDTQYF.